This T cell receptor beta chain was obtained from a study of cytomegalovirus exposure and HLA in healthy donors. Assay used: immunoSEQ multiplex PCR; TCRdb lists only in-frame clones, some missing. The profile shows over 200,000 clones, 83% of them singletons. The CDR3 loop spans 13 amino acids. Germline V lookup: CDR1 MGHRA, CDR2 YSYEKL. V was trimmed by 4 bases and J by 10 bases, leaving 11 bases between them. This TCR was recovered from a woman aged 18-30 years in good health and CMV-seronegative. The chain couples TRBV4-1 to TRBJ1-6; no clear D gene. What was sequenced was PBMCs. The CDR3 region has the DNA TGCGCCAGCAGCCTACGGAGGGAGTCACCCCTCCACTTT. It codes for CASSLRRESPLHF.